The 2 T cell receptor beta chains presented below share a single source sample, sequenced in a study of CD4 T cells in relation to SARS-CoV-2 and coronaviruses. The unexposed donors gave CD4+ T cells in about 2010-2019, prior to COVID-19. Assay used: immunoSEQ multiplex PCR; TCRdb lists only in-frame clones, some missing. Of about 68,000 clones in the sample, approximately 95% were seen once. Material: naive CD4+ T cells from PBMCs. Subset: naive CD4+ T cells isolated by negative enrichment. All receptors derive from a human donor in good health.

The chain joins TRBV5-1 to TRBJ2-7; a weak D match, TRBD2 (6 bases). Germline lookup yields CDR1 SGHRS and CDR2 YFSETQ. CDR3 length: 16 residues. V was cut by 2 bases and J by 0 bases, with 15 bases left in between. Here the CDR3 DNA reads TGCGCCAGCAGCTTAGGAGCGGGTCTCAGCTCCTACGAGCAGTACTTC. This sequence encodes CASSLGAGLSSYEQYF.

The chain has TRBV7-3 and TRBJ2-2, with D unresolved. Germline V lookup: CDR1 SGHTA, CDR2 FQGTGA. The germline V and J ends were trimmed by 8 bases and 0 bases, with 7 bases remaining between them. The CDR3 spans 13 residues. The CDR3 DNA reads TGTGCCAGCTCGGCATCGAACACCGGGGAGCTGTTTTTT. Amino acid sequence: CASSASNTGELFF. Full variable domain (outside the CDR3, taken from reference TRBV7-3 and TRBJ2-2): GAGVSQTPSNKVTEKGKYVELRCDPISGHTALYWYRQSLGQGPEFLIYFQGTGAADDSGLPNDRFFAVRPEGSVSTLKIQRTERGDSAVYLCASSASNTGELFFGEGSRLTVL.